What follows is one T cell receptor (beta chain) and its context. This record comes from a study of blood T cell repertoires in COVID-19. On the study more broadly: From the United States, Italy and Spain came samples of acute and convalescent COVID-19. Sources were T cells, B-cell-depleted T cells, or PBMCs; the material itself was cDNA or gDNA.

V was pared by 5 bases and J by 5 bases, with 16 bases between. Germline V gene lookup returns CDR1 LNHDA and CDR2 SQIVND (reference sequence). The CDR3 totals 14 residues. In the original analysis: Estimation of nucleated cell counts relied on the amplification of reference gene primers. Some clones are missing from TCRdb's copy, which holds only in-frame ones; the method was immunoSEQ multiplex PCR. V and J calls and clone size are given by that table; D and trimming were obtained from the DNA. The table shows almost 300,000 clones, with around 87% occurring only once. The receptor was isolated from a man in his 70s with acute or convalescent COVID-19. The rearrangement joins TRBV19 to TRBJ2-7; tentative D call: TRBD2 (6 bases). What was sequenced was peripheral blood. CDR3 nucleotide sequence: TGTGCCAGTAGTCTAATGGGGGGTACCCACGAGCAGTACTTC. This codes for CASSLMGGTHEQYF.